Below, one TCR beta chain is given with its context. The clone's antigen remains unknown. No base-level quality is on record; no much larger clone is a single base apart. Libraries were made using RT-PCR. The sample was run on a NextSeq 550. Using fastp trimming at Q25 and MiXCR clonotype assembly, TCRdb reanalyzed the public sequencing data and kept in-frame beta chains. Identical CDR3 protein sequences are pooled into one entry, listed with their most common genes and DNA. Within this sample are 200,000 to 250,000 distinct CDR3 sequences, with 13% to 15% of them counted one time only. The ten largest clones capture around a tenth of the sample. The record originates from a study of patients and donors after allogeneic stem cell transplantation (TCRdb year 2020). From its cysteine to its phenylalanine, the CDR3 spans 16 amino acids. Left in the record is the CDR3 DNA by itself, 48 bases read in frame from the first base. CDR1 and CDR2, looked up from the germline V gene, are MNHEY and SVGAGI. V is pared back by 2 bases and J by 1 base, with 9 bases lying between the germline termini.

What was sequenced was blood, either unsorted or a sorted T cell fraction (not recorded which). The chain links TRBV6-5 with TRBJ1-6, with the D gene not clear enough to name. This TCR derives from a human donor who was either an allogeneic HSCT recipient or a stem cell or donor lymphocyte infusion donor (not recorded which). It is not recorded whose cells these are; they may come from a transplant donor. The CDR3 reads CASSYRAPSYNSPLHF. The DNA is as follows: TGTGCCAGCAGTTACCGGGCGCCTTCCTATAATTCACCCCTCCACTTT.